What follows describes a single TCR beta chain. The data belong to a study of blood T cell repertoires in COVID-19. Study-wide context: Researchers got acute and convalescent COVID-19 samples from the United States, Italy and Spain. PBMCs, B-cell-depleted T cells, or T cells were the source of the cDNA or gDNA that made up the material.

Original data processing: Reference gene primer amplification yielded estimated nucleated cell counts. Clones were sequenced by immunoSEQ multiplex PCR, and TCRdb holds only the in-frame ones, with some missing. The D gene and trimming were derived from the DNA, and the V and J assignments and clone size from that table. The table shows 250,000 to 400,000 clones, with about 91% occurring only once. Seattle-derived patients entered the study during active infection and were followed longitudinally. CDR1 MNHEY and CDR2 SVGAGI come from the germline V gene. This CDR3 is built from 12 residues. V was trimmed by 6 bases and J by 2 bases, leaving 8 bases between them.

The receptor comes from a woman in her twenties or thirties with COVID-19, enrolled during active disease. V usage is TRBV6-5 and J usage is TRBJ2-7; D possibly corresponds to TRBD1 (5 bases). Sequencing was done on a sample of peripheral blood. The CDR3 coding sequence is TGTGCCAGCAGGACAGATCCCTACGAGCAGTACGTC. As protein: CASRTDPYEQYV.